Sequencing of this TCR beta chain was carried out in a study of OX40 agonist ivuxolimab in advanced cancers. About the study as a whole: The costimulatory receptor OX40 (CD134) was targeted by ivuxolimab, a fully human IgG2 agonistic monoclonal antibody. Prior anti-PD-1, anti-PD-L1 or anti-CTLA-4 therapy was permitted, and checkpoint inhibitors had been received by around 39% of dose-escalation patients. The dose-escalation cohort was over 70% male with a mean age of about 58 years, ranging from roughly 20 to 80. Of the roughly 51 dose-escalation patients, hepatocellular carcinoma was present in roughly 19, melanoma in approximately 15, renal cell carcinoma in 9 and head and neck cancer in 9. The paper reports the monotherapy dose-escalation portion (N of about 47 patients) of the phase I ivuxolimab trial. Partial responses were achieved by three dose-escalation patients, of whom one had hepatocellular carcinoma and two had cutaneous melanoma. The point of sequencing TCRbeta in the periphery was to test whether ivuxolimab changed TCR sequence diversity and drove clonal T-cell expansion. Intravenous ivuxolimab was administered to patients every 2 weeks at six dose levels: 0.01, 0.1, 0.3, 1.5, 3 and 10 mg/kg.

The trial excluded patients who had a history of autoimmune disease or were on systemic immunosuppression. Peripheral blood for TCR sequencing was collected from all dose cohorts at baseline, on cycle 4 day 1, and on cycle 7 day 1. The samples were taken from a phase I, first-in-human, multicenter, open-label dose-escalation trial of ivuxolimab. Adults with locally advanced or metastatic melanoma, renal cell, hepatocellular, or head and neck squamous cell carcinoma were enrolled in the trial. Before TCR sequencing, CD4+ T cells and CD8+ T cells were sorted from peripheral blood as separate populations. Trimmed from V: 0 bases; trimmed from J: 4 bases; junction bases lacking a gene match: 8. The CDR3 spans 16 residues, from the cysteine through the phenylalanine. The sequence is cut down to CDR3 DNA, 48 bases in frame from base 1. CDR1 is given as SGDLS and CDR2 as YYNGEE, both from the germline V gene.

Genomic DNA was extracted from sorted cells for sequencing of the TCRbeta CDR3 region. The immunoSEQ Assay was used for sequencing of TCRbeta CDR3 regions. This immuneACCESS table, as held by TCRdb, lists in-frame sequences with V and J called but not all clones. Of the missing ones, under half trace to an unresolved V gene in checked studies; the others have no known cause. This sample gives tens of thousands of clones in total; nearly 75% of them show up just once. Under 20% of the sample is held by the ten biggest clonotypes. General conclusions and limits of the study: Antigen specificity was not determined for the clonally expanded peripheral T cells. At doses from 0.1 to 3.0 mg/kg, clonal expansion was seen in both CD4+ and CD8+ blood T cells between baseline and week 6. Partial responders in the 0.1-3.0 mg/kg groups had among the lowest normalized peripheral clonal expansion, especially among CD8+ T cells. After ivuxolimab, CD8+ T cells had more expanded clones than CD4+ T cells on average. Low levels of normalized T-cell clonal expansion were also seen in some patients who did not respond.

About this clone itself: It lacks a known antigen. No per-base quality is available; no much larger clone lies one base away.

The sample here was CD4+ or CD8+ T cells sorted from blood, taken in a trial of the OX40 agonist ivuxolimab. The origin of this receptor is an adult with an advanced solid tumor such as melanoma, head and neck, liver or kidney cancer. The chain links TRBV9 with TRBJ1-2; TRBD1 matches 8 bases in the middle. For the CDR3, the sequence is CASSVEAQGATYGYTF. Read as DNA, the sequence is TGTGCCAGCAGCGTAGAAGCCCAGGGGGCTACCTATGGCTACACCTTC.